The 24 T cell receptor beta chains given below trace back to one sample, sequenced in a study of CD8+ T cells in alopecia areata. Treatment described: oral pan-JAK inhibitor, 5-10 mg twice daily. Isolated RNA was reverse transcribed into cDNA used as the sequencing template. Here immunoSEQ multiplex PCR was the method, and the copy in TCRdb shows in-frame clones only, minus some. The data contain 200,000 to 250,000 clones, 64% of them singletons. Sequencing was performed on CD4+ T cells sorted from blood, taken at week 4, from a patient treated with tofacitinib. These receptors were obtained from a human donor with alopecia areata.

The chain combines TRBV2 with TRBJ2-5, with TRBD1 matching 8 bases. CDR1 and CDR2 (germline): SNHLY, FYNNEI. With 6 bases clipped from V and 4 bases from J, the junction kept 10 bases outside the gene matches. The CDR3 runs 15 residues. The CDR3 sequence is CASSQRQGSGETQYF. CDR3 bases: TGTGCCAGCAGCCAAAGACAGGGGTCGGGAGAGACCCAGTACTTC.

J is TRBJ2-1 and V is TRBV4-3; D is perhaps TRBD2 (6 bases). The CDR3 sequence is 16 residues long. V dropped 0 bases and J dropped 0 bases, with 9 bases sitting between them. Germline-derived CDR1 and CDR2 are LGHNA and YSLEER. CDR3 DNA: TGCGCCAGCAGCCAAGAAGTTAGCGGCTCCTACAATGAGCAGTTCTTC. Its translation is CASSQEVSGSYNEQFF.

The V gene is TRBV5-1, the J gene TRBJ2-7; D is possibly TRBD1 (5 bases). Germline V gene lookup returns CDR1 SGHRS and CDR2 YFSETQ. Trimming shortened V by 4 bases and J by 0 bases, and 11 bases separated the two germline ends. The CDR3 sequence is 14 residues long. The CDR3 DNA sequence: TGCGCCAGCAGCCCCCAGGGCAGCTCCTACGAGCAGTACTTC. It translates to CASSPQGSSYEQYF.

The chain joins TRBV29-1 to TRBJ1-1, with D possibly being TRBD1 (6 bases). Germline values: CDR1 SQVTM, CDR2 ANQGSEA. This CDR3 region has 14 residues. The V end lost 4 bases, the J end lost 0 bases, and 12 bases lay between the germline ends. The CDR3, as DNA: TGCAGCGTTGCGCTGGACAGTATGAACACTGAAGCTTTCTTT. Translating gives CSVALDSMNTEAFF.

CDR3 DNA sequence: TGCAGCGTGGGACAGGGTTATGAGCAGTTCTTC. Protein: CSVGQGYEQFF. This chain uses TRBV29-1 with TRBJ2-1; 9 nucleotides align to TRBD1. In germline, CDR1 is SQVTM, CDR2 ANQGSEA. The length of the CDR3 is 11 residues. Unmatched junction bases numbered 2, after V lost 6 bases and J lost 8 bases.

This clone was seen a few times. The chain uses TRBV4-3 and TRBJ1-2, with a weak D call TRBD1 (6 bases). The CDR3 covers 16 residues. Germline lookup yields CDR1 LGHNA and CDR2 YSLEER. V gave up 1 base and J gave up 2 bases, with 14 bases separating them. The CDR3 loop reads CASSQAGARLNYGYTF. CDR3 coding DNA: TGCGCCAGCAGCCAAGCAGGGGCCAGATTAAACTATGGCTACACCTTC.

The chain carries TRBV7-2 and TRBJ2-2; the D gene could be TRBD1 or TRBD2 (6 bases each). The CDR3 extends over 14 amino acids. Germline values: CDR1 SGHTA, CDR2 FQGNSA. Trimming stripped 5 bases from V and 2 bases from J, with 9 bases between. This CDR3 is CASSKGGNTGELFF. CDR3 sequence (DNA): TGTGCCAGCAGCAAGGGGGGCAACACCGGGGAGCTGTTTTTT.

The rearrangement links TRBV2 to TRBJ1-2; D possibly corresponds to TRBD1 (6 bases). V dropped 6 bases and J dropped 4 bases, with 9 bases sitting between them. The germline CDR1 and CDR2 sequences are SNHLY and FYNNEI. The CDR3 is made up of 12 amino acids. DNA for the CDR3: TGTGCCAGCAGCCGGGACATCTATGGCTACACCTTC. It yields the protein CASSRDIYGYTF. The entire variable domain, with the rest obtained from reference TRBV2 and TRBJ1-2, is as follows: EPEVTQTPSHQVTQMGQEVILRCVPISNHLYFYWYRQILGQKVEFLVSFYNNEISEKSEIFDDQFSVERPDGSNFTLKIRSTKLEDSAMYFCASSRDIYGYTFGSGTRLTVV.

This clone occurred a few times. The V gene is TRBV7-9, the J gene TRBJ1-4, with TRBD1 identical over 7 bases. Germline CDR1 SEHNR, CDR2 FQNEAQ (reference sequence). With V trimmed by 1 base and J by 5 bases, 4 bases remained unmatched. The CDR3 is made up of 15 amino acids. The CDR3 DNA is TGTGCCAGCAGCTTAGATATGGGACAGAATGAAAAACTGTTTTTT. As protein: CASSLDMGQNEKLFF.

The V and J genes are TRBV18 and TRBJ2-3; no reliable D call. Trimming removed 5 bases at V and 1 base at J, with 16 bases between. The CDR3 contains 16 residues. Germline V gives CDR1 KGHSH, CDR2 LQKENI. CDR3 sequence: CASSADIRARTDTQYF. The CDR3 DNA sequence: TGTGCCAGCTCAGCTGATATCCGGGCCCGCACAGATACGCAGTATTTT.

The chain has TRBV6-5 and TRBJ1-5, with 9 bases identical to TRBD1. The length of the CDR3 is 15 residues. With V trimmed by 0 bases and J by 6 bases, 3 bases remained unmatched. CDR1 is MNHEY, CDR2 SVGAGI, per germline. In DNA form, the CDR3 reads TGTGCCAGCAGTTACTCGGGGACAGGGAGTCAGCCCCAGCATTTT. Encoded protein: CASSYSGTGSQPQHF.

CDR3: CASSYRVAGGYEQYF. CDR3 DNA sequence: TGTGCCAGCAGTTACCGGGTAGCGGGGGGGTACGAGCAGTACTTC. V is TRBV6-5 and J is TRBJ2-7; 11 bases are a match to TRBD2. The CDR3 contains 15 residues. Germline CDR1 MNHEY, CDR2 SVGAGI. With 2 bases clipped from V and 4 bases from J, the junction kept 4 bases outside the gene matches.

Concerning this clone: The junction differs from germline at one of its ends, possibly a read error. The chain employs TRBV5-1 and TRBJ2-2; either TRBD1 or TRBD2 may supply D (5 bases each). Germline lookup yields CDR1 SGHRS and CDR2 YFSETQ. The CDR3 covers 14 residues. CDR3 residues: CASSSQGVTGELLF. For the CDR3, the DNA is TGCGCCAGCAGCTCCCAGGGCGTCACCGGGGAGCTGCTTTTT.

This clone was counted a few times. The V and J genes are TRBV9 and TRBJ1-1; D not certain. V was cut by 4 bases and J by 6 bases, with 13 bases left in between. This CDR3 has 13 amino acids. CDR1 is SGDLS, CDR2 YYNGEE, per germline. The CDR3 nucleotides read TGTGCCAGCAGCCTTGATCACAAGGCTGAAGCTTTCTTT. This translates into CASSLDHKAEAFF.

V and J are TRBV29-1 and TRBJ1-3; D is uncertain. Deletions cut 4 bases from V and 0 bases from J, with 19 bases between. The germline V gene has CDR1 SQVTM and CDR2 ANQGSEA. The CDR3 loop spans 17 amino acids. CDR3 nucleotide sequence: TGCAGCGTTGTACTCCCGCGCGAAATAGGCTCTGGAAACACCATATATTTT. It translates to CSVVLPREIGSGNTIYF.

V and J are TRBV30 and TRBJ1-2; D not resolved. CDR1 and CDR2 (germline): GTSNPN, SVGIG (reference sequence). Trimming left V 0 bases short and J 8 bases short, with 7 bases between. The CDR3 runs 11 residues. CDR3 residues: CAWSVLSGYTF. The CDR3 coding sequence is TGTGCCTGGAGTGTACTATCGGGCTACACCTTC.

J is TRBJ2-7 and V is TRBV5-4, with 8 bases lining up with TRBD2. Per the germline V gene, CDR1 is SGHNT and CDR2 is YYREEE (reference sequence). V lost 6 bases and J lost 1; bases outside the gene matches: 12. The CDR3 length is 16 residues. The CDR3 sequence: CASTRGGTSTSYEQYF. CDR3 sequence (DNA): TGTGCCAGCACCCGGGGAGGGACTAGTACTTCCTACGAGCAGTACTTC. The full variable domain, in which reference TRBV5-4 and TRBJ2-7 provide the parts outside the CDR3, is ETGVTQSPTHLIKTRGQQVTLRCSSQSGHNTVSWYQQALGQGPQFIFQYYREEENGRGNFPPRFSGLQFPNYSSELNVNALELDDSALYLCASTRGGTSTSYEQYFGPGTRLTVT.

The rearrangement uses TRBV15 and TRBJ1-1; D is possibly TRBD1 (5 bases). The CDR3 runs 13 residues. Germline-derived CDR1 and CDR2 are LNHNV and YYDKDF (reference sequence). V lost 3 bases and J 3 bases, leaving 8 bases between the germline ends. The CDR3 coding sequence is TGTGCCACCAGCAGGGGGGGGTACACTGAAGCTTTCTTT. Its translation: CATSRGGYTEAFF.

This clone was seen more than once but under ten times. The chain combines TRBV30 with TRBJ1-2, with 10 bases lining up with TRBD1. This CDR3 has 14 amino acids. V lost 3 bases to trimming and J lost 6 bases; unmatched junction nucleotides: 7. The germline V gene has CDR1 GTSNPN and CDR2 SVGIG (reference sequence). The CDR3 protein is CAWSPGQGRHGYTF. CDR3 DNA: TGTGCCTGGAGCCCGGGACAGGGGAGGCATGGCTACACCTTC.

The chain joins TRBV19 to TRBJ2-3, with a possible D match to TRBD2 (6 bases). Per germline, CDR1 LNHDA and CDR2 SQIVND (reference sequence). This CDR3 spans 15 amino acids. V lost 1 base to trimming and J lost 1 base, with 9 bases between them. CDR3 amino acids: CASSIGLEGTDTQYF. The CDR3 coding sequence is TGTGCCAGTAGTATAGGACTAGAAGGCACAGATACGCAGTATTTT.

The chain links TRBV5-1 to TRBJ2-3; D may be TRBD1 (6 bases). Germline V gene sequence: CDR1 SGHRS, CDR2 YFSETQ. The CDR3 is 18 residues long. The V gene lost 4 bases and the J gene lost 6 bases, with 27 bases spanning the gap. The CDR3 DNA is TGCGCCAGCAGCGGAAGCCTTTTAGGGGGTTTGGGGTTCGATACGCAGTATTTT. Protein: CASSGSLLGGLGFDTQYF. Together with reference TRBV5-1 and TRBJ2-3, the CDR3 gives the full variable domain: KAGVTQTPRYLIKTRGQQVTLSCSPISGHRSVSWYQQTPGQGLQFLFEYFSETQRNKGNFPGRFSGRQFSNSRSEMNVSTLELGDSALYLCASSGSLLGGLGFDTQYFGPGTRLTVL.

The gene calls are TRBV29-1 and TRBJ2-2; D might be TRBD1 (5 bases). This CDR3 contains 13 residues. Trimming pared 4 bases from V and 1 base from J, leaving 7 bases between. Germline V gene data show CDR1 as SQVTM and CDR2 as ANQGSEA. The CDR3 reads CSVGQLNTGELFF. CDR3 DNA sequence: TGCAGCGTTGGACAGTTGAACACCGGGGAGCTGTTTTTT.

This clone showed up just a few times. The chain employs TRBV19 and TRBJ2-3; D ambiguous. Deletions cut 9 bases from V and 2 bases from J, with 6 bases between. The CDR3 spans 11 residues. Germline V gene sequence: CDR1 LNHDA, CDR2 SQIVND (reference sequence). CDR3 nucleotides: TGTGCCAGCGCATCCACAGATACGCAGTATTTT. Its translation: CASASTDTQYF. Full variable domain (rest looked up from reference TRBV19 and TRBJ2-3): DGGITQSPKYLFRKEGQNVTLSCEQNLNHDAMYWYRQDPGQGLRLIYYSQIVNDFQKGDIAEGYSVSREKKESFPLTVTSAQKNPTAFYLCASASTDTQYFGPGTRLTVL.

The V call is TRBV23-1, the J call TRBJ1-4; D not resolved. Being an ORF, TRBV23-1 has a function that is uncertain. V lost 3 bases, J lost 3 bases, and 5 bases lay in between. CDR3 size: 13 residues. CDR3 residues: CASSQAANEKLFF. As DNA, the CDR3 is TGCGCCAGCAGTCAGGCAGCTAATGAAAAACTGTTTTTT.